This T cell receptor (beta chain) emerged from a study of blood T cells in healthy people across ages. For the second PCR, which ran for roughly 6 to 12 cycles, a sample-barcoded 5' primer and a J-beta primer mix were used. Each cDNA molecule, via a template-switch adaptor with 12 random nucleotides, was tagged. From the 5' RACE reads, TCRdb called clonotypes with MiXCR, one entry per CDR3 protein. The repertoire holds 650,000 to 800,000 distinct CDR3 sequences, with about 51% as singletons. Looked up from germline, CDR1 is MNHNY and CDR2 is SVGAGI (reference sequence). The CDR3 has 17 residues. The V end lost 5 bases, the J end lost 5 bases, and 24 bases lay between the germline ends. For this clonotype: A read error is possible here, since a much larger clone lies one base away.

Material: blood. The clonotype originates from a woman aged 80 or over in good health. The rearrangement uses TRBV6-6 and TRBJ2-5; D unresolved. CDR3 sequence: CASSTPGVVDARETQYF. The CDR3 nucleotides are TGTGCCAGCAGTACGCCTGGGGTCGTCGACGCCCGGGAGACCCAGTACTTC.